The 10 T cell receptor beta chains below come from one sample, sequenced in a study of identical twins. MiXCR was run by TCRdb on the 5' RACE reads, yielding one entry per CDR3 protein. The sample records roughly 480,000 distinct CDR3 sequences, roughly 26% being singletons. The sample was also linked to a second study, of T cells expressing NK-cell markers.

The specimen sequenced was CD4+ T cells sorted from blood. These TCRs come from a woman younger than 35 in good health.

The table lists this clonotype with many counts. The chain joins TRBV5-1 to TRBJ2-5, with TRBD2 as a possible D gene (6 bases). Trimming removed 10 bases at V and 5 bases at J, with 21 bases between. This CDR3 is built from 14 residues. Germline CDR1 is SGHRS and CDR2 is YFSETQ. CDR3 region: CACPKAGSKETQYF. The CDR3 coding sequence is TGCGCCTGCCCCAAGGCGGGAAGTAAGGAGACCCAGTACTTC.

This clonotype appeared once. The V gene is TRBV20-1, the J gene TRBJ2-5; D unclear. Germline values: CDR1 DFQATT, CDR2 SNEGSKA (reference sequence). The CDR3 has 13 residues. Trimming pared 5 bases from V and 1 base from J, leaving 11 bases between. DNA for the CDR3: TGCAGTGCTCCTACTGATTCCCAAGAGACCCAGTACTTC. This sequence encodes CSAPTDSQETQYF.

This clonotype occurred many times. The J gene is TRBJ1-5, the V gene TRBV6-2 or TRBV6-3; no clear D. With 0 bases removed from V and 5 bases from J, the gap between germline ends came to 2 bases. The germline V gene has CDR1 MNHEY and CDR2 SVGEGT. The CDR3 length is 12 residues. The CDR3 DNA is TGTGCCAGCAGTTACTCGTATCAGCCCCAGCATTTT. Translating gives CASSYSYQPQHF.

The V gene is TRBV9, the J gene TRBJ2-3; 7 bases are shared with TRBD2. The V and J ends lost 2 bases and 7 bases, in that order; junction bases with no gene match: 10. In germline, CDR1 is SGDLS, CDR2 YYNGEE. The CDR3 runs to 15 residues. This CDR3 reads CASSVASRGMNTQYF. DNA for the CDR3: TGTGCCAGCAGCGTTGCTTCGCGGGGGATGAATACGCAGTATTTT.

This chain links TRBV4-3 with TRBJ2-7, with D unresolved. Looked up from germline, CDR1 is LGHNA and CDR2 is YSLEER. Trimming left V 5 bases short and J 0 bases short, with 11 bases between. The CDR3 contains 14 residues. This chain's CDR3 is CASSVRATSYEQYF. The DNA for the CDR3 is TGCGCCAGCAGCGTCCGGGCCACCTCCTACGAGCAGTACTTC.

The chain recombines TRBV7-2 with TRBJ1-3; maybe TRBD1 (6 bases). With 1 base removed from V and 2 bases from J, the gap between germline ends came to 9 bases. The CDR3 runs to 15 residues. Per the germline V gene, CDR1 is SGHTA and CDR2 is FQGNSA. As DNA, the CDR3 is TGTGCCAGCAGCTTAGTGTGGGGGCCTGGAAACACCATATATTTT. Its translation is CASSLVWGPGNTIYF.

This clonotype has a handful of counts. The V and J genes are TRBV5-1 and TRBJ2-5; D remains unclear. V was trimmed by 0 bases and J by 4 bases, leaving 13 bases between them. Germline V CDR1 and CDR2: SGHRS, YFSETQ. The CDR3 sequence is 15 residues long. The CDR3 DNA reads TGCGCCAGCAGCTTGGAGTCCAGGTTTGGAGAGACCCAGTACTTC. It is translated as CASSLESRFGETQYF.

This clonotype was seen a few times. This chain uses TRBV12-3 or TRBV12-4 with TRBJ1-1; a possible D gene is TRBD1 (6 bases). V was trimmed by 6 bases and J by 4 bases, leaving 21 bases between them. The CDR3 spans 16 residues. Here the CDR3 reads CASRPPRTAAGTEAFF. CDR3 DNA sequence: TGTGCCAGCAGACCTCCTCGGACAGCGGCGGGCACTGAAGCTTTCTTT.

The chain employs TRBV20-1 and TRBJ2-5; a weak D match, TRBD1 (5 bases). Germline-derived CDR1 and CDR2 are DFQATT and SNEGSKA (reference sequence). V was shortened by 1 base and J by 4 bases, with 7 bases between the two germline ends. The CDR3 covers 12 residues. The CDR3 spells CSARGQGETQYF. DNA for the CDR3: TGCAGTGCTAGAGGGCAGGGAGAGACCCAGTACTTC.

The sample holds a few counts of this clonotype. V is TRBV5-6 and J is TRBJ2-3, with 7 bases lining up with TRBD1. The junction had 8 bases not matched to a gene; V was cut back by 4 bases and J by 0 bases. This CDR3 is built from 16 residues. From germline, CDR1 is SGHDT and CDR2 YYEEEE. The CDR3 DNA reads as TGTGCCAGCAGCCGAACCCCAGGGGGTAGCACAGATACGCAGTATTTT. Its protein is CASSRTPGGSTDTQYF.